The rows below give T cell receptor beta chains drawn from one sample of a study of Ad26.COV2.S vaccination and SARS-CoV-2 variants. Repertoires were generated with immunoSEQ multiplex PCR, while TCRdb's copy carries only in-frame clones and drops some. The repertoire consists of about 350,000 clones, with just over 90% occurring once and the leading ten covering 3% to 4%. The sequencing used peripheral blood, collected after recovery from COVID-19. The receptors derive from a human donor who had recovered from COVID-19. Each CDR3 is given with its conserved first and last residue. Fields, in order: clone size, J gene, D gene, V gene, CDR3 protein, CDR3 DNA. A D gene is named only where the DNA matches it firmly. Expanded clones get a size class; other rows say once, few or many, or leave the size out.

clone size: NA; J gene: TRBJ1-3; D gene: NA; V gene: TRBV20-1; CDR3 protein: CSASLGGTGNTIYF; CDR3 DNA: TGCAGTGCTAGTCTGGGGGGGACTGGAAACACCATATATTTT
clone size: NA; J gene: TRBJ1-4; D gene: NA; V gene: TRBV4-1; CDR3 protein: CASSDVLAVNEKLFF; CDR3 DNA: TGCGCCAGCAGCGATGTTTTGGCGGTTAATGAAAAACTGTTTTTT
clone size: few; J gene: TRBJ2-7; D gene: TRBD1; V gene: TRBV5-6; CDR3 protein: CASSTRQGAMLYEQYF; CDR3 DNA: TGTGCCAGCAGCACACGACAGGGGGCAATGTTGTACGAGCAGTACTTC
clone size: NA; J gene: TRBJ2-5; D gene: TRBD1; V gene: TRBV7-6; CDR3 protein: CASTVTGGYGETQYF; CDR3 DNA: TGTGCCAGCACCGTAACAGGGGGCTATGGAGAGACCCAGTACTTC
clone size: once; J gene: TRBJ1-4; D gene: NA; V gene: TRBV6-6; CDR3 protein: CASIGGFVEKLFF; CDR3 DNA: TGTGCCAGTATCGGAGGGTTTGTGGAAAAACTGTTTTTT
clone size: NA; J gene: TRBJ1-1; D gene: TRBD1; V gene: TRBV7-3; CDR3 protein: CASSLQGAGNTEAFF; CDR3 DNA: TGTGCCAGCAGCTTACAGGGGGCGGGTAACACTGAAGCTTTCTTT
clone size: NA; J gene: TRBJ2-7; D gene: NA; V gene: TRBV11-2; CDR3 protein: CASSLEGLLYEQYF; CDR3 DNA: TGTGCCAGCAGCTTAGAAGGACTGCTCTACGAGCAGTACTTC
clone size: NA; J gene: TRBJ2-1; D gene: NA; V gene: TRBV2; CDR3 protein: CASSGIQEEFF; CDR3 DNA: TGTGCCAGCAGCGGTATACAGGAGGAGTTCTTC
clone size: NA; J gene: TRBJ2-7; D gene: NA; V gene: TRBV20-1; CDR3 protein: CSARERTGQYF; CDR3 DNA: TGCAGTGCTAGAGAGAGGACGGGGCAGTACTTC
clone size: NA; J gene: TRBJ1-6; D gene: TRBD1; V gene: TRBV20-1; CDR3 protein: CSASKDRVSPLHF; CDR3 DNA: TGCAGTGCTAGTAAGGACAGGGTCTCACCCCTCCACTTT
clone size: NA; J gene: TRBJ1-1; D gene: NA; V gene: TRBV5-1; CDR3 protein: CASSHGLGGSTEAFF; CDR3 DNA: TGCGCCAGCAGCCATGGACTGGGGGGGAGCACTGAAGCTTTCTTT
clone size: NA; J gene: TRBJ1-2; D gene: NA; V gene: TRBV29-1; CDR3 protein: CSVSLGPTPGAFYGYTF; CDR3 DNA: TGCAGCGTAAGTCTTGGTCCAACGCCAGGGGCCTTCTATGGCTACACCTTC
clone size: NA; J gene: TRBJ2-2; D gene: NA; V gene: TRBV27; CDR3 protein: CAIVRGGELFF; CDR3 DNA: TGTGCCATCGTCAGGGGCGGGGAGCTGTTTTTT
clone size: NA; J gene: TRBJ1-1; D gene: NA; V gene: TRBV5-1; CDR3 protein: CASSLRENTEAFF; CDR3 DNA: TGCGCCAGCAGCTTGAGAGAGAACACTGAAGCTTTCTTT
clone size: NA; J gene: TRBJ2-2; D gene: NA; V gene: TRBV13; CDR3 protein: CASRKAGRGGELFF; CDR3 DNA: TGTGCCAGCAGAAAGGCGGGGCGTGGCGGGGAGCTGTTTTTT
clone size: NA; J gene: TRBJ1-5; D gene: TRBD1; V gene: TRBV19; CDR3 protein: CASNSRQGSNQPQHF; CDR3 DNA: TGTGCCAGTAACTCGAGACAGGGTAGCAATCAGCCCCAGCATTTT
clone size: NA; J gene: TRBJ2-2; D gene: TRBD1; V gene: TRBV7-9; CDR3 protein: CASSLGQGAPGELFF; CDR3 DNA: TGTGCCAGCAGCTTGGGACAGGGAGCACCCGGGGAGCTGTTTTTT
clone size: NA; J gene: TRBJ1-2; D gene: NA; V gene: TRBV27; CDR3 protein: CASSLVSGHIINYGYTF; CDR3 DNA: TGTGCCAGCAGTTTAGTCTCAGGGCACATCATAAACTATGGCTACACCTTC
clone size: NA; J gene: TRBJ2-5; D gene: TRBD2; V gene: TRBV11-2; CDR3 protein: CASSFVRGLAEETQYF; CDR3 DNA: TGTGCCAGCAGCTTCGTACGGGGACTAGCGGAAGAGACCCAGTACTTC
clone size: NA; J gene: TRBJ2-7; D gene: TRBD1; V gene: TRBV29-1; CDR3 protein: CSAGGQGAYEQYF; CDR3 DNA: TGCAGCGCAGGGGGACAGGGGGCCTACGAGCAGTACTTC
clone size: NA; J gene: TRBJ1-5; D gene: NA; V gene: TRBV19; CDR3 protein: CASSILPGEQPQHF; CDR3 DNA: TGTGCCAGTAGTATACTCCCAGGGGAACAGCCCCAGCATTTT
clone size: NA; J gene: TRBJ2-3; D gene: NA; V gene: TRBV3-1/TRBV3-2; CDR3 protein: CASSPIGRRLEITDTQYF; CDR3 DNA: TGTGCCAGCAGCCCCATAGGCAGGAGGCTAGAGATCACAGATACGCAGTATTTT
clone size: NA; J gene: TRBJ1-1; D gene: TRBD1; V gene: TRBV27; CDR3 protein: CASSRQGHTEAFF; CDR3 DNA: TGTGCCAGCAGTAGACAGGGGCACACTGAAGCTTTCTTT
clone size: NA; J gene: TRBJ1-1; D gene: NA; V gene: TRBV20-1; CDR3 protein: CSPWKNTEAFF; CDR3 DNA: TGCAGCCCATGGAAGAACACTGAAGCTTTCTTT
clone size: NA; J gene: TRBJ2-5; D gene: NA; V gene: TRBV2; CDR3 protein: CASSVFSMGETQYF; CDR3 DNA: TGTGCCAGCAGTGTCTTTTCGATGGGTGAGACCCAGTACTTC
clone size: NA; J gene: TRBJ1-2; D gene: NA; V gene: TRBV25-1; CDR3 protein: CASSDPVGAGGYTF; CDR3 DNA: TGTGCCAGCAGTGACCCCGTCGGCGCAGGCGGCTACACCTTC
clone size: NA; J gene: TRBJ2-5; D gene: NA; V gene: TRBV6-1; CDR3 protein: CASREEETQYF; CDR3 DNA: TGTGCCAGCAGAGAAGAAGAGACCCAGTACTTC
clone size: NA; J gene: TRBJ2-2; D gene: TRBD2; V gene: TRBV15; CDR3 protein: CATSRGIAGGKTTGELFF; CDR3 DNA: TGTGCCACCAGCAGAGGGATAGCGGGGGGCAAAACAACCGGGGAGCTGTTTTTT
clone size: NA; J gene: TRBJ1-2; D gene: NA; V gene: TRBV6-5; CDR3 protein: CASSRNRATTRGYTF; CDR3 DNA: TGTGCCAGCAGTCGCAACCGGGCCACCACACGGGGGTACACCTTC
clone size: few; J gene: TRBJ2-7; D gene: TRBD2; V gene: TRBV6-5; CDR3 protein: CASSPTAGSSYEQYF; CDR3 DNA: TGTGCCAGCAGTCCAACAGCGGGAAGCTCCTACGAGCAGTACTTC
clone size: once; J gene: TRBJ2-7; D gene: NA; V gene: TRBV11-2; CDR3 protein: CASSPDRGYEQYF; CDR3 DNA: TGTGCCAGCAGCCCAGACAGAGGCTACGAGCAGTACTTC
clone size: NA; J gene: TRBJ2-3; D gene: TRBD1; V gene: TRBV4-1; CDR3 protein: CASSQGQGKLDTQYF; CDR3 DNA: TGCGCCAGCAGCCAAGGACAGGGGAAATTGGATACGCAGTATTTT
clone size: NA; J gene: TRBJ1-1; D gene: NA; V gene: TRBV29-1; CDR3 protein: CSVGSAIEVFF; CDR3 DNA: TGCAGCGTTGGTTCAGCTATAGAAGTTTTCTTT
clone size: NA; J gene: TRBJ2-3; D gene: NA; V gene: TRBV2; CDR3 protein: CASTRRLGGTDTQYF; CDR3 DNA: TGTGCCAGCACCCGCCGGTTAGGGGGCACAGATACGCAGTATTTT
clone size: NA; J gene: TRBJ2-1; D gene: NA; V gene: TRBV11-2; CDR3 protein: CASSLEGGAGAPYNEQFF; CDR3 DNA: TGTGCCAGCAGCTTAGAAGGCGGGGCGGGGGCTCCCTACAATGAGCAGTTCTTC
clone size: NA; J gene: TRBJ2-2; D gene: NA; V gene: TRBV19; CDR3 protein: CASSREGGELFF; CDR3 DNA: TGTGCCAGTAGTAGAGAGGGCGGGGAGCTGTTTTTT
clone size: few; J gene: TRBJ1-5; D gene: TRBD1; V gene: TRBV19; CDR3 protein: CASSPDRGKQPQHF; CDR3 DNA: TGTGCCAGTAGTCCTGACAGGGGGAAACAGCCCCAGCATTTT
clone size: NA; J gene: TRBJ2-7; D gene: NA; V gene: TRBV7-2; CDR3 protein: CASSPVGGFFTSYEQYF; CDR3 DNA: TGTGCCAGCAGCCCTGTCGGAGGGTTCTTTACATCCTACGAGCAGTACTTC
clone size: NA; J gene: TRBJ1-3; D gene: NA; V gene: TRBV6-5; CDR3 protein: CASSYDSSSGNTIYF; CDR3 DNA: TGTGCCAGCAGTTACGACAGCTCCTCTGGAAACACCATATATTTT
clone size: NA; J gene: TRBJ2-1; D gene: TRBD2; V gene: TRBV11-2; CDR3 protein: CASSSGTSRNEQFF; CDR3 DNA: TGTGCCAGCAGCTCTGGGACTAGTAGGAATGAGCAGTTCTTC
clone size: NA; J gene: TRBJ1-2; D gene: NA; V gene: TRBV6-2/TRBV6-3; CDR3 protein: CASSYTSITF; CDR3 DNA: TGTGCCAGCAGTTACACGAGCATCACCTTC
clone size: NA; J gene: TRBJ1-2; D gene: TRBD1; V gene: TRBV7-2; CDR3 protein: CASRPLDRDGYTF; CDR3 DNA: TGTGCCAGCAGACCCCTCGACAGGGATGGCTACACCTTC
clone size: NA; J gene: TRBJ1-2; D gene: NA; V gene: TRBV11-2; CDR3 protein: CASSLVEGGGYTF; CDR3 DNA: TGTGCCAGCAGCTTAGTGGAGGGAGGCGGCTACACCTTC
clone size: NA; J gene: TRBJ1-4; D gene: TRBD1; V gene: TRBV29-1; CDR3 protein: CSVGYRGEKLFF; CDR3 DNA: TGCAGCGTTGGATACAGGGGCGAAAAACTGTTTTTT
clone size: NA; J gene: TRBJ1-1; D gene: NA; V gene: TRBV15; CDR3 protein: CATSSYRGPLMNTEAFF; CDR3 DNA: TGTGCCACCAGCAGTTACCGTGGGCCTCTCATGAACACTGAAGCTTTCTTT
clone size: few; J gene: TRBJ2-7; D gene: TRBD1; V gene: TRBV19; CDR3 protein: CASSVTGGGEQYF; CDR3 DNA: TGTGCCAGTAGTGTTACAGGGGGAGGCGAGCAGTACTTC
clone size: NA; J gene: TRBJ2-7; D gene: NA; V gene: TRBV20-1; CDR3 protein: CSARDRNEQYF; CDR3 DNA: TGCAGTGCTAGAGACAGGAACGAGCAGTACTTC
clone size: NA; J gene: TRBJ1-6; D gene: NA; V gene: TRBV6-2/TRBV6-3; CDR3 protein: CASSSPPWDSPLHF; CDR3 DNA: TGTGCCAGCAGTTCCCCCCCGTGGGACTCACCCCTCCACTTT
clone size: NA; J gene: TRBJ2-1; D gene: NA; V gene: TRBV2; CDR3 protein: CASRAGTGDSSSYNEQFF; CDR3 DNA: TGTGCCAGCAGAGCAGGTACTGGGGACTCCAGCTCCTACAATGAGCAGTTCTTC
clone size: NA; J gene: TRBJ1-3; D gene: NA; V gene: TRBV7-8; CDR3 protein: CASSFTPRRGSGNTIYF; CDR3 DNA: TGTGCCAGCAGCTTTACCCCCCGGAGGGGAAGTGGAAACACCATATATTTT
clone size: once; J gene: TRBJ1-1; D gene: NA; V gene: TRBV6-5; CDR3 protein: CASSWQGNMNTEAFF; CDR3 DNA: TGTGCCAGCAGTTGGCAGGGGAACATGAACACTGAAGCTTTCTTT
clone size: NA; J gene: TRBJ2-5; D gene: NA; V gene: TRBV2; CDR3 protein: CARRVQETQYF; CDR3 DNA: TGTGCCAGACGGGTCCAAGAGACCCAGTACTTC
clone size: once; J gene: TRBJ1-2; D gene: TRBD1; V gene: TRBV4-3; CDR3 protein: CASSQVGQGAGGYTF; CDR3 DNA: TGCGCCAGCAGCCAAGTCGGACAGGGGGCAGGTGGCTACACCTTC
clone size: NA; J gene: TRBJ2-1; D gene: NA; V gene: TRBV19; CDR3 protein: CASSILGPNEQFF; CDR3 DNA: TGTGCCAGTAGTATTCTAGGGCCCAATGAGCAGTTCTTC
clone size: NA; J gene: TRBJ1-5; D gene: NA; V gene: TRBV7-9; CDR3 protein: CASSGDGNQPQHF; CDR3 DNA: TGTGCCAGCAGCGGAGACGGCAATCAGCCCCAGCATTTT
clone size: NA; J gene: TRBJ2-5; D gene: NA; V gene: TRBV5-6; CDR3 protein: CASSLLTMGRGETQYF; CDR3 DNA: TGTGCCAGCAGCTTGCTCACAATGGGGCGCGGTGAGACCCAGTACTTC
clone size: once; J gene: TRBJ1-1; D gene: NA; V gene: TRBV4-1; CDR3 protein: CASSQVAGNTEAFF; CDR3 DNA: TGCGCCAGCAGCCAAGTGGCAGGGAACACTGAAGCTTTCTTT
clone size: once; J gene: TRBJ1-4; D gene: NA; V gene: TRBV5-4; CDR3 protein: CASSLAPGEKLFF; CDR3 DNA: TGTGCCAGCAGCTTAGCCCCCGGGGAAAAACTGTTTTTT
clone size: NA; J gene: TRBJ1-4; D gene: NA; V gene: TRBV19; CDR3 protein: CASSILNPATNEKLFF; CDR3 DNA: TGTGCCAGTAGTATACTTAATCCAGCAACTAATGAAAAACTGTTTTTT